This is a list of T cell receptor beta chains from one sample in a study of blood T cell repertoires in COVID-19. Repertoires were generated with immunoSEQ multiplex PCR, while TCRdb's copy carries only in-frame clones and drops some. This sample has about 240,000 clones; 83% occur once, and the top ten carry 3% to 4.5%. Source material: PBMCs or T cells enriched from blood (not recorded which). The receptors shown here come from a woman aged 40-49 years who had been exposed to COVID-19. CDR3s include the opening cysteine and the closing phenylalanine or tryptophan. D genes are given only for firm matches. The listing skips clone size in some rows; elsewhere it reads once, few, many or a size class.

DNA,CDR3,V,D,J,size
TGCGCCAGCAGCCACCCCGGGACAGGGAACAATCAGCCCCAGCATTTT,CASSHPGTGNNQPQHF,TRBV4-1,TRBD1,TRBJ1-5,.
TGCGCCAGCAGTCAACCCACTGAGGGATCGAGATCTAACTATGGCTACACCTTC,CASSQPTEGSRSNYGYTF,TRBV4-1,.,TRBJ1-2,.
TGTGCCAGCAGATTCAGACAGACCAACACTGAAGCTTTCTTT,CASRFRQTNTEAFF,TRBV11-1,.,TRBJ1-1,.
TGCAGCGTTGGAGAACAGAACTCCTACGAGCAGTACTTC,CSVGEQNSYEQYF,TRBV29-1,.,TRBJ2-7,.
TGTGCCAGCAGCTACGCAGGGAGGAACAATCAGCCCCAGCATTTT,CASSYAGRNNQPQHF,TRBV2,.,TRBJ1-5,.
TGTGCCAGCAGTTGGGGGGACGGGACAGGGGACATGTACCAAGAGACCCAGTACTTC,CASSWGDGTGDMYQETQYF,TRBV28,TRBD1,TRBJ2-5,few
TGCGCCAGCAGCGTGGACAGTGGATCTTCCGGGGAGCTGTTTTTT,CASSVDSGSSGELFF,TRBV5-1,.,TRBJ2-2,.
TGTGCCAGCAGCCAAGAGAGAGGGCTAGCGGGGGAGTTGGAGACCCAGTACTTC,CASSQERGLAGELETQYF,TRBV4-2,TRBD2,TRBJ2-5,.
TGTGCCAGTAGTCTCGGACACTCGGGGGAGGATGGCTACACCTTC,CASSLGHSGEDGYTF,TRBV19,.,TRBJ1-2,.
TGTGCCAGCAGCCTCGACAGGGGTGTAAACTATGGCTACACCTTC,CASSLDRGVNYGYTF,TRBV11-1,TRBD1,TRBJ1-2,.
TGCGCCAGCAGCTTGGCCGGGACAGGCCGGTCACCCCTCCACTTT,CASSLAGTGRSPLHF,TRBV5-1,TRBD1,TRBJ1-6,.
TGTGCCAGCAGTCCGGCGGGACAGGGGAAATACGAGCAGTACTTC,CASSPAGQGKYEQYF,TRBV27,TRBD1,TRBJ2-7,.
TGTGCCAGTAGTATGAGGGATCAGCCCCAGCATTTT,CASSMRDQPQHF,TRBV19,.,TRBJ1-5,.
TGCAGCGTTGTAAGCCCGTTCCGGTTTGAGCAGTTCTTC,CSVVSPFRFEQFF,TRBV29-1,.,TRBJ2-1,.
TGTGCCAGCAGTTTCGGAGGCGCGGAGACCCAGTACTTC,CASSFGGAETQYF,TRBV6-5,.,TRBJ2-5,.
TGTGCCAGCAGGTGGGAGGGAAATCAGCCCCAGCATTTT,CASRWEGNQPQHF,TRBV2,.,TRBJ1-5,many
TGTGCCAGCTCACCAACAGGGGGCACAGTGGGAAACACCATATATTTT,CASSPTGGTVGNTIYF,TRBV18,TRBD1,TRBJ1-3,.
TGTGCCAGCAGCCCCAGACAGATATCGAACACTGAAGCTTTCTTT,CASSPRQISNTEAFF,TRBV5-4,.,TRBJ1-1,.
TGTGCCAGCAGTAAGACCCGGGACAGAATCTACGAGCAGTACTTC,CASSKTRDRIYEQYF,TRBV6-2/TRBV6-3,TRBD1,TRBJ2-7,.
TGTGCCTGGAGTGGGGCTTCAGATTCACCCCTCCACTTT,CAWSGASDSPLHF,TRBV30,.,TRBJ1-6,.
TGTGCCAGCAGTGGACCGACAGGGAGAGGTCAGCCCCAGCATTTT,CASSGPTGRGQPQHF,TRBV2,TRBD1,TRBJ1-5,once
TGTGCCAGCAGTGAATTCGCTGAAGCTTTCTTT,CASSEFAEAFF,TRBV6-1,.,TRBJ1-1,.
TGTGCCAGCAGCTTAGCTACAGGGGATTGGACTGAAGCTTTCTTT,CASSLATGDWTEAFF,TRBV7-6,TRBD1,TRBJ1-1,.
TGTGCCAGCAGTTGGCGGGGTAATTATGCTTTCTTT,CASSWRGNYAFF,TRBV12-3/TRBV12-4,.,TRBJ1-1,.
TGTGCCAGCAGCCAACAACTCGGGACAGACTATGGCTACACCTTC,CASSQQLGTDYGYTF,TRBV9,TRBD1,TRBJ1-2,.
TGTGCCTGGAGTCCTCAGTCCGGGTACGAGCAGTACTTC,CAWSPQSGYEQYF,TRBV30,.,TRBJ2-7,once
TGTGCCATCAGCTCCATCGGGACAGGGGGATCCTATGGCTACACCTTC,CAISSIGTGGSYGYTF,TRBV10-3,TRBD1,TRBJ1-2,few
TGTGCCAGTAGTGTCGGGGGGGGACCCTACAATGAGCAGTTCTTC,CASSVGGGPYNEQFF,TRBV19,TRBD2,TRBJ2-1,once
TGTGCCAGCAGCCCCGCGGGATCCACTGAAGCTTTCTTT,CASSPAGSTEAFF,TRBV7-6,.,TRBJ1-1,.
TGTGCCACCTCCACAGGGGGGGGGACTAATGAAAAACTGTTTTTT,CATSTGGGTNEKLFF,TRBV10-3,TRBD1,TRBJ1-4,.
TGTGCCAGCAGCTCCTCGCGGGAGACAGATACGCAGTATTTT,CASSSSRETDTQYF,TRBV11-3,TRBD2,TRBJ2-3,.